These T cell receptor beta chains were read from a single sample in a study of blood T cell repertoires in COVID-19. Using immunoSEQ multiplex PCR, the repertoire was profiled, and TCRdb retains in-frame clones only, with some absent. The table lists roughly 260,000 clones, around 87% of them singletons, with 2% to 2.5% in the top ten. Material for sequencing was peripheral blood. These receptors were obtained from a woman aged 45-60 years with acute or convalescent COVID-19. The conserved cysteine and the conserved F or W are not part of the CDR3 here.

v_call cdr3_aa
TRBV1 TSSLRDRRTYEQY
TRBV29-1 SVRQENQPQH
TRBV4-2 ASSQAIAQGVPYNEQF
TRBV3-1/TRBV3-2 ASSQELPRGYT
TRBV12-3/TRBV12-4 ASSYQRRETQY
TRBV27 ASSSAGLAGGSSYEQY
TRBV24-1 ATSDQNGEPYEQY
TRBV2 ASNHGQDGYEQY
TRBV10-3 AMAGGGNEQF
TRBV6-2/TRBV6-3 ASSILAGGNEQY
TRBV7-6 ASSRRPGTNYEQY
TRBV15 ATSRETGATNEKLF
TRBV19 ASSIWGDSPLH
TRBV27 ASSLTVSGANVLT
TRBV4-2 ASTSGQGAFYEQY
TRBV7-3 ASSGAGGPLADTQY
TRBV7-8 ASSRTGAQPQH
TRBV9 ASSVGAGGEQY